Listed here are 14 T cell receptor beta chains from one sample, sequenced in a study of blood T cell repertoires in COVID-19. Sequenced by immunoSEQ multiplex PCR; TCRdb stores in-frame clones only, minus some. The table lists approximately 140,000 clones, 88% of them singletons. Sequencing was carried out using peripheral blood. These TCRs come from a man aged 50-59 years with active or convalescent COVID-19.

V is TRBV7-2 and J is TRBJ1-1; D is unresolved. Germline V lookup: CDR1 SGHTA, CDR2 FQGNSA. The ends were cut back, 3 bases at V and 1 base at J, with 9 bases in the middle. This CDR3 has 14 amino acids. DNA of the CDR3: TGTGCCAGCAGCTTGCGTTCCGGGAACACTGAAGCTTTCTTT. Translated, it gives CASSLRSGNTEAFF.

This chain links TRBV19 with TRBJ1-1; TRBD1 matches at 8 bases. CDR3 length equals 13 residues. V shed 3 bases, J shed 8 bases, and the junction held 5 bases outside the gene matches. The germline gives CDR1 LNHDA, CDR2 SQIVND (reference sequence). The DNA for the CDR3 is TGTGCCAGTAGTATTCGGGACAGGCCAGAAGCTTTCTTT. This codes for CASSIRDRPEAFF.

V is TRBV7-2 and J is TRBJ2-5; 7 bases align to TRBD2. CDR3 size: 15 residues. J was trimmed by 5 bases and V by 5 bases; bases with no gene match: 11. Germline-derived CDR1 and CDR2 are SGHTA and FQGNSA. The CDR3 DNA reads TGTGCCAGCAGCCGCCGCGGTGCGGGAGATGAGACCCAGTACTTC. It codes for CASSRRGAGDETQYF. The entire variable domain, with the rest obtained from reference TRBV7-2 and TRBJ2-5, is as follows: GAGVSQSPSNKVTEKGKDVELRCDPISGHTALYWYRQSLGQGLEFLIYFQGNSAPDKSGLPSDRFSAERTGGSVSTLTIQRTQQEDSAVYLCASSRRGAGDETQYFGPGTRLLVL.

This clone appeared a single time. The chain links TRBV6-6 to TRBJ1-5, with a weak D call TRBD1 (5 bases). The V end lost 4 bases, the J end lost 6 bases, and 19 bases lay between the germline ends. The CDR3 extends over 16 amino acids. CDR1 and CDR2 from the germline V gene are MNHNY and SVGAGI (reference sequence). The CDR3 nucleotides read TGTGCCAGCAGTTCCTTCGGACAACTAAGCGCTCAGCCCCAGCATTTT. It encodes CASSSFGQLSAQPQHF.

This chain connects TRBV18 to TRBJ1-2; D uncertain. Deletions cut 0 bases from V and 9 bases from J, with 14 bases between. Germline values: CDR1 KGHSH, CDR2 LQKENI. The CDR3 loop spans 14 amino acids. The CDR3 loop reads CASSPPTSSKSYTF. The CDR3 DNA sequence: TGTGCCAGCTCACCACCTACGAGTTCGAAAAGCTACACCTTC.

The chain's CDR3 is CASSPLSNRGNQPQHF. CDR3 nucleotides: TGTGCCAGCAGTCCCCTAAGTAACAGGGGCAATCAGCCCCAGCATTTT. This rearrangement joins TRBV28 to TRBJ1-5; tentative D call: TRBD1 (6 bases). Germline V lookup: CDR1 MDHEN, CDR2 SYDVKM. The CDR3 totals 16 residues. Trimming cost V 5 bases and J 2 bases, with 16 bases left between them.

This sequence joins TRBV4-2 and TRBJ2-7; TRBD2 agrees at 12 bases. CDR1 LGHNA and CDR2 YNFKEQ come from the germline V gene. The CDR3 sequence is 20 residues long. V shed 0 bases and J 0 bases; nucleotides not matched to a gene: 12. For the CDR3, the DNA is TGTGCCAGCAGCCAAGAGGCCGCACTAGCGGGAGGCACCACCTCCTACGAGCAGTACTTC. As protein: CASSQEAALAGGTTSYEQYF.

This clone was seen only once. V is TRBV3-1 (or the pseudogene TRBV3-2) and J is TRBJ2-7; TRBD1 aligns across 7 bases. V gave up 4 bases and J gave up 3 bases; unmatched junction bases: 3. CDR1 LGHDT and CDR2 YNNKEL come from the germline V gene (reference sequence). The CDR3 is 13 amino acids. The CDR3 loop reads CASSRDRDYEQYF. CDR3 nucleotides: TGTGCCAGCAGCCGCGACAGGGACTACGAGCAGTACTTC.

This chain joins TRBV28 and TRBJ1-5; the match to TRBD1 covers 8 bases. The junction had 10 bases not matched to a gene; V was cut back by 6 bases and J by 0 bases. The CDR3 sequence is 17 residues long. In germline, CDR1 is MDHEN, CDR2 SYDVKM. The CDR3 sequence is CASRERTGIYSNQPQHF. As DNA, the CDR3 is TGTGCCAGCAGGGAAAGGACAGGGATCTATAGCAATCAGCCCCAGCATTTT.

The gene calls are TRBV6-5 and TRBJ2-7; TRBD1 agrees at 8 bases. V lost 5 bases to trimming and J lost 4 bases; unmatched junction nucleotides: 7. The CDR3 contains 14 residues. Germline V CDR1 and CDR2: MNHEY, SVGAGI. The CDR3 here is CASSPRTGSYEQYF. The CDR3 nucleotides read TGTGCCAGCAGTCCTCGGACAGGGTCATACGAGCAGTACTTC.

The gene calls are TRBV19 and TRBJ1-4, with a possible D match to TRBD1 (6 bases). V was trimmed by 5 bases and J by 3 bases, leaving 13 bases between them. The CDR3 has 15 residues. Germline-derived CDR1 and CDR2 are LNHDA and SQIVND (reference sequence). CDR3 in DNA: TGTGCCAGTAGTGGCCTCGACAGGCCTAATGAAAAACTGTTTTTT. Its protein product is CASSGLDRPNEKLFF.

The CDR3 loop is CASSLYGGVYGYTF. The CDR3 DNA reads TGTGCCAGCAGTTTATATGGAGGCGTGTATGGCTACACCTTC. This chain connects TRBV28 to TRBJ1-2; D gene uncertain. The CDR3 contains 14 residues. Trimming pared 1 base from V and 5 bases from J, leaving 11 bases between. Per germline, CDR1 MDHEN and CDR2 SYDVKM.

The chain joins TRBV5-4 to TRBJ2-1; 10 positions agree with TRBD2. V gave up 3 bases and J gave up 0 bases; unmatched junction bases: 0. The CDR3 is made up of 15 amino acids. The germline V gene has CDR1 SGHNT and CDR2 YYREEE (reference sequence). The CDR3 DNA reads as TGTGCCAGCAGCTCTAGCGGGAGCTCCTACAATGAGCAGTTCTTC. Its translation is CASSSSGSSYNEQFF.

This rearrangement joins TRBV28 to TRBJ1-2; D is possibly TRBD1 (5 bases). V was shortened by 2 bases and J by 10 bases, with 17 bases between the two germline ends. The CDR3 length is 14 residues. The germline CDR1 and CDR2 sequences are MDHEN and SYDVKM. The DNA for the CDR3 is TGTGCCAGCAGTTTAAATCCACCCCAAGGGGCCTACACCTTC. Amino acid sequence: CASSLNPPQGAYTF.